The next 28 T cell receptor beta chains were all read from a single sample in a study of human T cells and chemical hapten exposure. Time point of the sample: patch test 1, 2 weeks after DPC sensitization. Treatment noted: therapeutic diphenylcyclopropenone sensitization with weekly scalp DPC. TCRdb re-analysed the RACE reads in MiXCR, keeping a single row per CDR3 protein. The sample has 100,000 to 150,000 distinct CDR3 sequences, roughly 13% seen once; the top ten hold around 0.84%. Sample: whole blood, taken in connection with sensitization to the hapten diphenylcyclopropenone (DPC). The receptors stem from a man younger than 35 with alopecia areata. Some clones in this sample may be carry-over from other donors' samples.

This chain uses TRBV7-9 with TRBJ2-7; no clear D gene. Germline-derived CDR1 and CDR2 are SEHNR and FQNEAQ (reference sequence). The CDR3 is made up of 14 amino acids. V was cut by 5 bases and J by 0 bases, with 11 bases left in between. The CDR3 reads CASSTPWDSYEQYF. The DNA of the CDR3 is TGTGCCAGCAGCACCCCTTGGGACTCCTACGAGCAGTACTTC.

The CDR3 loop reads CASSEWEGNTEAFF. In DNA form, the CDR3 reads TGTGCCAGCAGTGAATGGGAGGGCAACACTGAAGCTTTCTTT. The rearrangement uses TRBV25-1 and TRBJ1-1; the D is unclear. The V gene's germline CDR1 is MGHDK and CDR2 SYGVNS. The CDR3 sequence is 14 residues long. V was pared by 1 base and J by 2 bases, with 8 bases between. The full variable domain, rest sourced from reference TRBV25-1 and TRBJ1-1, is EADIYQTPRYLVIGTGKKITLECSQTMGHDKMYWYQQDPGMELHLIHYSYGVNSTEKGDLSSESTVSRIRTEHFPLTLESARPSHTSQYLCASSEWEGNTEAFFGQGTRLTVV.

This clonotype was detected only a few times. The chain employs TRBV11-2 and TRBJ1-3; perhaps TRBD1 as D (6 bases). The V gene lost 5 bases and the J gene lost 4 bases, with 15 bases spanning the gap. The CDR3 totals 15 residues. Germline-derived CDR1 and CDR2 are SGHAT and FQNNGV. CDR3 loop: CASSPTGSQGNTIYF. For the CDR3, the DNA is TGTGCCAGCAGCCCTACAGGGTCCCAAGGAAACACCATATATTTT.

The chain employs TRBV3-1 and TRBJ1-2; tentative D call: TRBD1 (6 bases). This CDR3 is built from 15 residues. V lost 0 bases and J 8 bases, leaving 16 bases between the germline ends. Germline CDR1 and CDR2: LGHDT and YNNKEL (reference sequence). In DNA form, the CDR3 reads TGTGCCAGCAGCCAAGATTTGCGGGGGCACGCGGGCTACACCTTC. Protein: CASSQDLRGHAGYTF.

With regard to this clonotype: This could be a read error, since a much larger clone is one nucleotide away. The chain carries TRBV5-1 and TRBJ2-7; D unresolved. The CDR3 contains 15 residues. Germline CDR1 SGHRS, CDR2 YFSETQ. The CDR3 coding sequence is TGCGTCAGCAGCCCGCTTATGGCTATCGCCTACGAGCAGTACTTC. Amino acid sequence: CVSSPLMAIAYEQYF.

V and J are TRBV2 and TRBJ2-3; weak D call: TRBD2 (5 bases). The germline V and J ends were trimmed by 9 bases and 6 bases, with 22 bases remaining between them. Looked up from germline, CDR1 is SNHLY and CDR2 is FYNNEI. CDR3 length: 15 amino acids. The CDR3 loop reads CASTVIGESGDTQYF. The CDR3 DNA reads as TGTGCCAGTACCGTTATCGGGGAGTCTGGTGATACGCAGTATTTT.

This clonotype was picked up a small number of times. The chain has TRBV19 and TRBJ1-5; possible D gene TRBD1, 6 bases. There are 14 residues in the CDR3. Trimming pared 0 bases from V and 4 bases from J, leaving 7 bases between. Germline values: CDR1 LNHDA, CDR2 SQIVND (reference sequence). As DNA, the CDR3 is TGTGCCAGTAGTATAGACCAGGGGAATCAGCCCCAGCATTTT. Amino acid sequence: CASSIDQGNQPQHF. Looking up the rest from reference TRBV19 and TRBJ1-5 gives the full variable domain: DGGITQSPKYLFRKEGQNVTLSCEQNLNHDAMYWYRQDPGQGLRLIYYSQIVNDFQKGDIAEGYSVSREKKESFPLTVTSAQKNPTAFYLCASSIDQGNQPQHFGDGTRLSIL.

This clonotype was observed a handful of times. V is TRBV11-2 and J is TRBJ2-5; 7 bases line up with TRBD2. The trim removed 5 bases at V and 6 bases at J, leaving 9 bases unmatched. Germline-derived CDR1 and CDR2 are SGHAT and FQNNGV. CDR3 size: 14 residues. CDR3 nucleotide sequence: TGTGCCAGCAGCCTGAGTCTGGGGGGGAAGACCCAGTACTTC. This sequence encodes CASSLSLGGKTQYF.

The chain uses TRBV20-1 and TRBJ2-7, with D unresolved. This CDR3 comprises 12 residues. V was trimmed by 5 bases and J by 5 bases, leaving 13 bases between them. Per the germline V gene, CDR1 is DFQATT and CDR2 is SNEGSKA (reference sequence). CDR3 coding DNA: TGCAGTGCTGGGAACGGTGGAGACGAGCAGTACGTC. Translating gives CSAGNGGDEQYV.

This clonotype has ten or more counts. The chain employs TRBV7-3 and TRBJ2-2; D not resolved. In germline, CDR1 is SGHTA, CDR2 FQGTGA. V dropped 2 bases and J dropped 2 bases, with 6 bases sitting between them. This CDR3 comprises 14 residues. The chain's CDR3 is CASSLWLNTGELFF. The CDR3 nucleotides read TGTGCCAGCAGCTTATGGCTAAACACCGGGGAGCTGTTTTTT.

The V call is TRBV19, the J call TRBJ1-2; D remains ambiguous. Trimming shortened V by 5 bases and J by 2 bases, and 12 bases separated the two germline ends. This CDR3 region has 14 residues. Germline lookup yields CDR1 LNHDA and CDR2 SQIVND (reference sequence). This CDR3 is CASSPSTRNYGYTF. Written as DNA, the CDR3 is TGTGCCAGTAGTCCGTCGACACGAAACTATGGCTACACCTTC.

This chain connects TRBV20-1 to TRBJ2-2; D is undetermined. Per the germline V gene, CDR1 is DFQATT and CDR2 is SNEGSKA (reference sequence). With 6 bases removed from V and 2 bases from J, the gap between germline ends came to 10 bases. This CDR3 has 13 amino acids. Here the CDR3 DNA reads TGCAGTGCCCGAAGTTCCAACACCGGGGAGCTGTTTTTT. It translates to CSARSSNTGELFF.

J is TRBJ2-1 and V is TRBV7-9; 9 nucleotides align to TRBD2. Germline assignment: CDR1 SEHNR and CDR2 FQNEAQ (reference sequence). With 1 base clipped from V and 13 bases from J, the junction kept 5 bases outside the gene matches. This CDR3 spans 13 amino acids. In nucleotides, the CDR3 is TGTGCCAGCAGCTTAGTGGCTAGCGGGGATCAGTTCTTC. This gives the protein CASSLVASGDQFF.

This clonotype was seen only a few times. The rearrangement joins TRBV6-2 or TRBV6-3 to TRBJ1-1, with 8 bases identical to TRBD1. Germline V gene lookup returns CDR1 MNHEY and CDR2 SVGEGT. This CDR3 has 14 residues. J gave up 5 bases and V 7 bases, and 9 bases lay outside the gene matches. The CDR3 bases are TGTGCCAGCACAGTCCTACAGGGGGGAACTGAAGCTTTCTTT. It translates to CASTVLQGGTEAFF.

This clonotype was found a few times. The V and J genes are TRBV5-6 and TRBJ2-2; maybe TRBD2 (5 bases). The germline V gene has CDR1 SGHDT and CDR2 YYEEEE. Trimming cost V 0 bases and J 4 bases, with 16 bases left between them. The CDR3 runs 17 residues. The CDR3 loop reads CASSLEGDSGFTGELFF. For the CDR3, the DNA is TGTGCCAGCAGCTTGGAGGGAGACTCGGGGTTCACCGGGGAGCTGTTTTTT.

This chain connects TRBV11-2 to TRBJ1-5; D unclear. Trimming stripped 0 bases from V and 3 bases from J, with 12 bases between. Germline V CDR1 and CDR2: SGHAT, FQNNGV. This CDR3 spans 16 amino acids. CDR3 region: CASSLEAGQINQPQHF. The CDR3, as DNA: TGTGCCAGCAGCTTAGAGGCAGGTCAAATCAATCAGCCCCAGCATTTT.

Only a few counts were recorded for this clonotype. The chain is built from TRBV15 and TRBJ1-4; 12 bases match TRBD1. The V and J ends lost 3 bases and 10 bases, in that order; junction bases with no gene match: 15. Germline V gene sequence: CDR1 LNHNV, CDR2 YYDKDF (reference sequence). This CDR3 spans 18 amino acids. The CDR3 DNA follows: TGTGCCACCAGCAGGGAAAACCAAGGGGGACAGGGGGCAGCAAAACTGTTTTTT. Its protein product is CATSRENQGGQGAAKLFF.

V gene TRBV7-2 combines with J gene TRBJ1-6, with 8 positions matching TRBD1. V lost 7 bases to trimming and J lost 10 bases; unmatched junction nucleotides: 12. CDR1 and CDR2 from the germline V gene are SGHTA and FQGNSA. The CDR3 consists of 15 residues. CDR3 sequence: CASTQPGQVRSPLHF. The CDR3, as DNA: TGTGCCAGCACCCAACCGGGACAGGTTCGATCACCCCTCCACTTT.

The sample holds a few counts of this clonotype. V is TRBV12-5 and J is TRBJ1-3; 9 nucleotides match TRBD1. CDR1 is LGHNT, CDR2 FRNRAP, per germline. The V gene end was trimmed by 2 bases and the J gene end by 4 bases; junction bases not matched to a gene: 6. This CDR3 comprises 16 residues. The CDR3 loop is CASGLTRTGVGNTIYF. In nucleotides, the CDR3 is TGTGCTAGTGGTTTGACCAGGACAGGGGTCGGAAACACCATATATTTT. The entire variable domain, with the rest obtained from reference TRBV12-5 and TRBJ1-3, is as follows: DARVTQTPRHKVTEMGQEVTMRCQPILGHNTVFWYRQTMMQGLELLAYFRNRAPLDDSGMPKDRFSAEMPDATLATLKIQPSEPRDSAVYFCASGLTRTGVGNTIYFGEGSWLTVV.

The sample holds a few counts of this clonotype. The CDR3 nucleotides read TGTGCCAGCAGTTTAGCGGCAGAGGGTCAGCCCCAGCATTTT. Its protein product is CASSLAAEGQPQHF. The rearrangement uses TRBV27 and TRBJ1-5; D not resolved. In germline, CDR1 is MNHEY, CDR2 SMNVEV (reference sequence). Trimming took 2 bases from V and 6 from J, leaving 11 bases between them. This CDR3 has 14 residues.

The sample holds many counts of this clonotype. The V and J genes are TRBV5-6 and TRBJ1-1; perhaps TRBD1 as D (5 bases). Trimming removed 4 bases from V and 0 bases from J, with 10 bases in between. Germline CDR1 and CDR2: SGHDT and YYEEEE. This CDR3 region has 14 residues. CDR3 sequence reads: CASSPTEMNTEAFF. DNA of the CDR3: TGTGCCAGCAGCCCGACAGAGATGAACACTGAAGCTTTCTTT.

The chain uses TRBV11-2 and TRBJ2-3; the D gene is possibly TRBD1 (6 bases). The CDR3 extends over 14 amino acids. Trimming took off 5 bases at V and 3 bases at J, with 12 bases between the two ends. CDR1 is SGHAT, CDR2 FQNNGV, per germline. In DNA, the CDR3 is TGTGCCAGCAGCCCACGGACAGATACAGATACGCAGTATTTT. It yields the protein CASSPRTDTDTQYF. Variable domain in full (rest from reference TRBV11-2 and TRBJ2-3): EAGVAQSPRYKIIEKRQSVAFWCNPISGHATLYWYQQILGQGPKLLIQFQNNGVVDDSQLPKDRFSAERLKGVDSTLKIQPAKLEDSAVYLCASSPRTDTDTQYFGPGTRLTVL.

The genes are TRBV12-3 or TRBV12-4 and TRBJ2-1; D is perhaps TRBD1 or TRBD2 (5 bases each). This CDR3 spans 13 amino acids. Trimming removed 6 bases at V and 7 bases at J, with 13 bases between. The CDR3 reads CASRPGRRNEQFF. CDR3 DNA: TGTGCCAGCAGACCGGGGCGCAGGAATGAGCAGTTCTTC.

The chain employs TRBV6-1 and TRBJ2-3; 12 positions agree with TRBD2. CDR1 and CDR2 (germline): MNHNS, SASEGT. The V segment lost 4 bases and the J segment 3 bases; nucleotides outside the gene matches: 8. The CDR3 has 17 amino acids. The CDR3 DNA is TGTGCCAGCAGTGTACTAGCGGGGGGCCTAGGGACAGATACGCAGTATTTT. Translated: CASSVLAGGLGTDTQYF.

This clonotype was observed a handful of times. J is TRBJ2-5 and V is TRBV28; D ambiguous. The CDR3 extends over 11 amino acids. Trimming shortened V by 11 bases and J by 4 bases, and 11 bases separated the two germline ends. Germline V gene lookup returns CDR1 MDHEN and CDR2 SYDVKM. The CDR3 nucleotides read TGTGCCTCGATGGCCGCAGAGACCCAGTACTTC. It codes for CASMAAETQYF.

This clonotype has more than one count but fewer than ten. The rearrangement uses TRBV5-1 and TRBJ2-3; D remains ambiguous. Trimming shortened V by 3 bases and J by 2 bases, and 13 bases separated the two germline ends. Per germline, CDR1 SGHRS and CDR2 YFSETQ. This CDR3 has 15 amino acids. The CDR3 bases are TGCGCCAGCAGCTCTGAGGTGGCCGCCACAGATACGCAGTATTTT. Translated: CASSSEVAATDTQYF. Together with reference TRBV5-1 and TRBJ2-3, the CDR3 gives the full variable domain: KAGVTQTPRYLIKTRGQQVTLSCSPISGHRSVSWYQQTPGQGLQFLFEYFSETQRNKGNFPGRFSGRQFSNSRSEMNVSTLELGDSALYLCASSSEVAATDTQYFGPGTRLTVL.

This clonotype was seen more than once but under ten times. V and J are TRBV28 and TRBJ2-2; D not resolved. The CDR3 is 19 amino acids. The V end lost 5 bases, the J end lost 1 base, and 23 bases lay between the germline ends. Germline CDR1 MDHEN, CDR2 SYDVKM. CDR3 bases: TGTGCCAGCAGTCCCTCTCCAAGCCGAAGACGGCAGAACACCGGGGAGCTGTTTTTT. This gives the protein CASSPSPSRRRQNTGELFF.

This clonotype was counted between two and nine times. V is TRBV7-2 and J is TRBJ2-7, with 10 bases that match TRBD2. The V segment lost 5 bases and the J segment 4 bases; nucleotides outside the gene matches: 8. Germline V lookup: CDR1 SGHTA, CDR2 FQGNSA. The CDR3 has 15 residues. The CDR3 protein is CASSPRAGGRYEQYV. The CDR3 nucleotides are TGTGCCAGCAGCCCCCGAGCGGGGGGGCGTTACGAGCAGTACGTC.